This T cell receptor beta chain was identified during a study of T cells after yellow fever vaccination. As concerns this clonotype: Antigen specificity is unknown.

5'RACE template switching produced TCR cDNA carrying a universal primer site and UMIs. TCRdb recomputed calls from the 5' RACE reads with MiXCR, one row per CDR3 protein. The sample yields some 250,000 distinct CDR3 sequences, 6.9% seen once. V shed 8 bases and J shed 2 bases, with 15 bases lying between them. There are 14 residues in the CDR3. Germline assignment: CDR1 SGHTA and CDR2 FQGNSA. Study-level points and caveats: Abundant clonotypes (contaminants from the bulk population) could be present in FACS-sorted repertoires.

The origin of this receptor is a man younger than 45 who received the YFV17D yellow fever vaccine. The V call is TRBV7-2, the J call TRBJ2-5, with no clear D. Sequences were derived from CD4+ T cells sorted from PBMCs, sampled 15 days after the yellow fever booster vaccination. The CDR3 nucleotides are TGTGCCAGCGGTAGACCGATGTTACAAGAGACCCAGTACTTC. Translation: CASGRPMLQETQYF.